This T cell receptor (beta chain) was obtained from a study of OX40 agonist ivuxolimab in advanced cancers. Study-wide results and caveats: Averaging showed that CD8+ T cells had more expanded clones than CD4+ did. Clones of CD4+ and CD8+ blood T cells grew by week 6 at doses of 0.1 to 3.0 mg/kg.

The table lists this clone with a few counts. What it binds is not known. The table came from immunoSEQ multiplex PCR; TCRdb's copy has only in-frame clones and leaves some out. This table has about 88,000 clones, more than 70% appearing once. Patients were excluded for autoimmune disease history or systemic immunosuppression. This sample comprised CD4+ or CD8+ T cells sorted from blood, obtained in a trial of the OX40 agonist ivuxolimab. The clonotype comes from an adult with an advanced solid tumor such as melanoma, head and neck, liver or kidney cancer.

The chain's CDR3 is CASSLPLRLAISETQYF. The CDR3 nucleotides read TGTGCCAGCAGCTTACCACTCCGACTAGCAATTTCAGAGACCCAGTACTTC. The rearrangement uses TRBV7-8 and TRBJ2-5, with 7 bases aligning to TRBD2. V lost 2 bases and J lost 4; bases outside the gene matches: 13. Germline loops: CDR1 SGHVS, CDR2 FQNEAQ. The CDR3 covers 17 residues.